This TCR beta chain was recovered during a study of technical replicates of blood from several donors. The CDR3 contains 16 residues. Germline lookup yields CDR1 SGHRS and CDR2 YFSETQ. J gave up 0 bases and V 3 bases, and 5 bases lay outside the gene matches. Assay used: immunoSEQ multiplex PCR; TCRdb lists only in-frame clones, some missing. The table records 99,000 or so clones, about 95% of them present only once. The material sequenced was T cells isolated from PBMCs. The TCR originated in a human donor in good health. This chain joins TRBV5-1 and TRBJ1-4; the match to TRBD1 covers 7 bases. CDR3 sequence reads: CASSSTGAATNEKLFF. In DNA, the CDR3 is TGCGCCAGCAGCTCTACAGGGGCCGCAACTAATGAAAAACTGTTTTTT. Combining the CDR3 with reference TRBV5-1 and TRBJ1-4 gives the whole variable domain KAGVTQTPRYLIKTRGQQVTLSCSPISGHRSVSWYQQTPGQGLQFLFEYFSETQRNKGNFPGRFSGRQFSNSRSEMNVSTLELGDSALYLCASSSTGAATNEKLFFGSGTQLSVL.